This TCR beta chain was retrieved from a study of T cells in Graves' hyperthyroidism and ophthalmopathy. General study findings and limits: Ophthalmopathy could be told apart from stable hyperthyroidism with a 13 V-J model.

In its sample, this clonotype was seen many times. Its antigen is still unknown. The study excluded patients with uncontrolled infection, other autoimmune disease, pregnancy or lactation. With 5 bases removed from V and 5 bases from J, the gap between germline ends came to 14 bases. Germline V gene lookup returns CDR1 MDHEN and CDR2 SYDVKM. The CDR3 runs to 14 residues. Amplified TCR beta CDR3 regions came from RNA transcripts. First-round RT-PCR with HTBI primers amplified the TCR CDR3 region. TCRdb reprocessed the multiplex PCR reads via MiXCR and lists one record per CDR3 protein. The sample has about 640,000 distinct CDR3 sequences, roughly 20% seen once.

The clonotype was recovered from a young man with Graves' ophthalmopathy. The chain couples TRBV28 to TRBJ2-3; D remains unclear. Sequenced input: blood. CDR3: CASSLRNTEDTQYF. CDR3 DNA: TGTGCCAGCAGTCTGAGGAACACGGAAGATACGCAGTATTTT.